These 16 T cell receptor beta chains were all obtained from the same sample, sequenced in a study of shared clonotypes between healthy human individuals. Method: immunoSEQ multiplex PCR; TCRdb's copy keeps in-frame clones and lacks some. Among about 2.4 million clones listed, over 85% were seen once. The sequencing input was naive CD4+ T cells sorted from blood. Noted subset: CD45RA+ positively selected. These TCRs come from a man in his late teens or twenties in good health.

The rearrangement uses TRBV2 and TRBJ1-2, with D unclear. This CDR3 comprises 13 residues. V was trimmed by 0 bases and J by 7 bases, leaving 9 bases between them. Germline CDR1 reads SNHLY; CDR2 reads FYNNEI. For the CDR3, the DNA is TGTGCCAGCAGTGAAGCTGAAGGGTCTGGCTACACCTTC. Protein sequence: CASSEAEGSGYTF. The full variable domain, in which reference TRBV2 and TRBJ1-2 provide the parts outside the CDR3, is EPEVTQTPSHQVTQMGQEVILRCVPISNHLYFYWYRQILGQKVEFLVSFYNNEISEKSEIFDDQFSVERPDGSNFTLKIRSTKLEDSAMYFCASSEAEGSGYTFGSGTRLTVV.

The V gene is TRBV7-2, the J gene TRBJ2-7; D is perhaps TRBD1 (5 bases). There are 13 residues in the CDR3. Germline V CDR1 and CDR2: SGHTA, FQGNSA. The ends were cut back, 5 bases at V and 0 bases at J, with 8 bases in the middle. Here the CDR3 reads CASSKQASYEQYF. The DNA of the CDR3 is TGTGCCAGCAGCAAACAGGCCTCCTACGAGCAGTACTTC.

V and J are TRBV7-9 and TRBJ1-6, with D tentatively TRBD1 (5 bases). V was shortened by 1 base and J by 3 bases, with 13 bases between the two germline ends. The CDR3 runs to 17 residues. Germline CDR1 is SEHNR and CDR2 is FQNEAQ (reference sequence). The CDR3 protein is CASSLEGTEDYNSPLHF. CDR3 DNA: TGTGCCAGCAGCTTAGAGGGGACTGAGGACTATAATTCACCCCTCCACTTT.

This clone was seen just once. CDR3: CASSPQTADTQYF. In nucleotides, the CDR3 is TGTGCCAGCAGCCCACAGACAGCAGATACGCAGTATTTT. The chain combines TRBV7-2 with TRBJ2-3; D possibly corresponds to TRBD1 (5 bases). The CDR3 is made up of 13 amino acids. V gave up 5 bases and J gave up 4 bases, with 10 bases separating them. Germline CDR1 reads SGHTA; CDR2 reads FQGNSA.

This chain connects TRBV7-2 to TRBJ2-5; no reliable D call. The CDR3 is 13 residues long. The V gene lost 5 bases and the J gene lost 2 bases, with 9 bases spanning the gap. CDR1 is SGHTA and CDR2 is FQGNSA in the germline V gene. The CDR3 region is CASSRRTQETQYF. CDR3 nucleotide sequence: TGTGCCAGCAGCCGTCGTACTCAAGAGACCCAGTACTTC.

This chain links TRBV18 with TRBJ1-5, with D unresolved. With 2 bases removed from V and 0 bases from J, the gap between germline ends came to 5 bases. The CDR3 extends over 14 amino acids. Germline V lookup: CDR1 KGHSH, CDR2 LQKENI. As DNA, the CDR3 is TGTGCCAGCTCACCAGCCGCTAGCAATCAGCCCCAGCATTTT. Translated, it gives CASSPAASNQPQHF.

The rearrangement uses TRBV5-1 and TRBJ2-7; either TRBD1 or TRBD2 may fit D (5 bases each). The germline V gene encodes CDR1 SGHRS and CDR2 YFSETQ. Trimming took 2 bases from V and 2 from J, leaving 11 bases between them. The length of the CDR3 is 14 residues. The CDR3 DNA sequence: TGCGCCAGCAGCTTAAGCGAGGGGCCCTACGAGCAGTACTTC. It translates to CASSLSEGPYEQYF.

This clone was recorded once. This sequence joins TRBV4-1 and TRBJ1-3; the D is unclear. Deletions cut 0 bases from V and 3 bases from J, with 3 bases between. This CDR3 has 13 residues. Germline assignment: CDR1 MGHRA and CDR2 YSYEKL. CDR3 loop: CASSQEGGNTIYF. The DNA for the CDR3 is TGCGCCAGCAGCCAAGAAGGTGGAAACACCATATATTTT.

The V call is TRBV9, the J call TRBJ1-6, with no clear D. V lost 0 bases and J lost 10, with 8 bases in between. CDR3 length equals 13 residues. Germline CDR1 reads SGDLS; CDR2 reads YYNGEE. The CDR3 region has the DNA TGTGCCAGCAGCGTAGATCGCCAGTCACCCCTCCACTTT. Translating it yields CASSVDRQSPLHF.

The gene calls are TRBV9 and TRBJ2-3; D not certain. The CDR3 length is 13 residues. Deletions cut 4 bases from V and 14 bases from J, with 20 bases between. CDR1 and CDR2 (germline): SGDLS, YYNGEE. CDR3 DNA sequence: TGTGCCAGCAGCAAGGGCGTTGGGGATACTCTGTATTTT. Translated, it gives CASSKGVGDTLYF.

This clone has a single count. The chain links TRBV30 to TRBJ2-2; TRBD2 matches 8 bases. This CDR3 is 16 amino acids long. The V gene end was trimmed by 4 bases and the J gene end by 5 bases; junction bases not matched to a gene: 12. Germline loops: CDR1 GTSNPN, CDR2 SVGIG (reference sequence). CDR3 sequence reads: CAWNLQAGVRTGELFF. The CDR3 DNA is TGTGCCTGGAATCTCCAAGCGGGAGTGCGAACCGGGGAGCTGTTTTTT.

The chain combines TRBV10-2 with TRBJ1-6, with D unresolved. Deletions cut 1 base from V and 0 bases from J, with 13 bases between. The CDR3 is 18 residues long. Per germline, CDR1 WSHSY and CDR2 SAAADI. The CDR3 DNA reads TGCGCCAGCAGTGAGTTTCCTAAATCCAGCTCCTATAATTCACCCCTCCACTTT. Encoded protein: CASSEFPKSSSYNSPLHF.

In its sample, this clone was seen a few times. Additional DNA sequences in this sample encode the identical CDR3. The chain carries TRBV18 and TRBJ1-5; D gene uncertain. CDR3 length: 15 amino acids. Between the trimmed V and J ends, which lost 3 bases and 1 base, there was a span of 10 bases. CDR1 KGHSH and CDR2 LQKENI come from the germline V gene. The CDR3 DNA is TGTGCCAGCTCACCGGGTCTGGGGAGCAATCAGCCCCAGCATTTT. It yields the protein CASSPGLGSNQPQHF.

To note about this clone: Since a much larger clone is just one base distant, this may be a read error. Other DNA sequences in the sample encode the same CDR3. V gene TRBV30 combines with J gene TRBJ2-7, with 7 bases aligning to TRBD1. V shed 2 bases, J shed 5 bases, and the junction held 3 bases outside the gene matches. CDR3 length: 12 residues. Germline CDR1 reads GTSNPN; CDR2 reads SVGIG (reference sequence). The DNA of the CDR3 is TGTGCCTGGAGTAGACAGGGTAACGAGCAGTACTTC. Its translation is CAWSRQGNEQYF.

This chain links TRBV6-5 with TRBJ1-3; perhaps TRBD1 as D (5 bases). V was trimmed by 6 bases and J by 0 bases, leaving 12 bases between them. Per germline, CDR1 MNHEY and CDR2 SVGAGI. CDR3 length: 15 residues. This chain's CDR3 is CASRRDFDSGNTIYF. CDR3 nucleotide sequence: TGTGCCAGCAGGAGGGACTTTGACTCTGGAAACACCATATATTTT.

The genes are TRBV15 and TRBJ2-7; 8 bases fit TRBD1. Losses at the gene ends were 3 bases for V and 4 bases for J; bases not matched to a gene: 11. The CDR3 runs 16 residues. Germline CDR1 is LNHNV and CDR2 is YYDKDF (reference sequence). CDR3 DNA: TGTGCCACCAGCAGTCCTCCGGGACAGGTTTCTTACGAGCAGTACTTC. It translates to CATSSPPGQVSYEQYF.